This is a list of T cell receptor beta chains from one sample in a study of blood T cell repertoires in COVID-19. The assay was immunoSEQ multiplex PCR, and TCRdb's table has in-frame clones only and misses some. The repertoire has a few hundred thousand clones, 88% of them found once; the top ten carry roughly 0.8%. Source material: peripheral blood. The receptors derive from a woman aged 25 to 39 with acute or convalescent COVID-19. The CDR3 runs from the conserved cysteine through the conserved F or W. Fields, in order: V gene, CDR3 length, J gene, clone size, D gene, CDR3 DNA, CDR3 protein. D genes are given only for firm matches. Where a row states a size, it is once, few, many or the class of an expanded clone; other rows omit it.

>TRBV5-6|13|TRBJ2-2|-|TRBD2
TGTGCCAGCAATGGCGGGAGATACGGGGAGCTGTTTTTT
CASNGGRYGELFF
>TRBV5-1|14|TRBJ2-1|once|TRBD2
TGCGCCAGCAGCTCTCTAGCGGACTACAATGAGCAGTTCTTC
CASSSLADYNEQFF
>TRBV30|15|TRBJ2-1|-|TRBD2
TGTGCCTGGAGTGTACTAGCGGGAGGGTACAATGAGCAGTTCTTC
CAWSVLAGGYNEQFF
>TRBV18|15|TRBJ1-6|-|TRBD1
TGTGCCAGCTCACGGAAAACAGGGGATAATTCACCCCTCCACTTT
CASSRKTGDNSPLHF
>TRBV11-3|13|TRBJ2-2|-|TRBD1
TGTGCCAGCAGCCAAACCGGACAGGGGTCGCTGTTTTTT
CASSQTGQGSLFF
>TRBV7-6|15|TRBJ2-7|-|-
TGTGCCAGCAGTCCCCGACTGCTGAGCTCCTACGAGCAGTACTTC
CASSPRLLSSYEQYF
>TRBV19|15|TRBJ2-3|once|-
TGTGCCAGTAGTTCGGATTGGGACAAGACAGATACGCAGTATTTT
CASSSDWDKTDTQYF
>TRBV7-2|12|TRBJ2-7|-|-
TGTGCCAGCAGCCTAGGGGCTTACGAGCAGTACTTC
CASSLGAYEQYF
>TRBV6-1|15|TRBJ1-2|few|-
TGTGCCAGCAGTGAAGGGGGCAGGGGTTCGTCGGGCTACACCTTC
CASSEGGRGSSGYTF
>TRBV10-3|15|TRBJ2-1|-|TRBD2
TGTGCCATATCCGGAGCGGGGGGCGGGCACAATGAGCAGTTCTTC
CAISGAGGGHNEQFF
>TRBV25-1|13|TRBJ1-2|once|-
TGTGCCAGCAGTGACAACATATTCTATGGCTACACCTTC
CASSDNIFYGYTF
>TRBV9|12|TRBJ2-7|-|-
TGTGCCAGCAGCGTCGACAACTACGAGCAGTACTTC
CASSVDNYEQYF
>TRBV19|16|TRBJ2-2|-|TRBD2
TGTGCCAGTAGTATAGCTAGCGGGAGTGGGTATTGGGAGCTGTTTTTT
CASSIASGSGYWELFF
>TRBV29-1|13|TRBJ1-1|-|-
TGCAGCGTTGCCAGGGGCAGGGGCACTGAAGCTTTCTTT
CSVARGRGTEAFF
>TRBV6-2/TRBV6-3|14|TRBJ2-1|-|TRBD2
TGTGCCAGCAGTTACTCCGGGACTAGTTATGAGCAGTTCTTC
CASSYSGTSYEQFF
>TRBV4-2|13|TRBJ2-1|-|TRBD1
TGTGCCAGCAGCCAAAGGACAGGGCGTGAGCAGTTCTTC
CASSQRTGREQFF
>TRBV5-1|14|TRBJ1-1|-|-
TGCGCCAGCAGCTTAATCCCAGGGGTCACTGAAGCTTTCTTT
CASSLIPGVTEAFF
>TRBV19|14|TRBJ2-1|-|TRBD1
TGTGCCAGTAGCTCCGGGACAGGCTATGATGAGCAGTTCTTC
CASSSGTGYDEQFF
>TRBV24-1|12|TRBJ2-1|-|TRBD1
TGTGCCACAAGTACAGGGGGCAATGAGCAGTTCTTC
CATSTGGNEQFF
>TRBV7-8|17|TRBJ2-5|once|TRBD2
TGTGCCAGCAGCCCCACGGTGCTAGCGGGAGATATTGAGACCCAGTACTTC
CASSPTVLAGDIETQYF
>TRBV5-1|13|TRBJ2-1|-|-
TGCGCCAGCAGGGTGGGAGCCGGGAATGAGCAGTTCTTC
CASRVGAGNEQFF
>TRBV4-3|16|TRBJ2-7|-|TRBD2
TGCGCCAGCAGCCAAGAAAGGGGCGGGAGGTCCTACGAGCAGTACTTC
CASSQERGGRSYEQYF
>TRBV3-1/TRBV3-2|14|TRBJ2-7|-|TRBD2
TGTGCCAGCAGCCTCGGACTAGCCGCCTACGAGCAGTACTTC
CASSLGLAAYEQYF
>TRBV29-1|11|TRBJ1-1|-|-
TGCAGCGTTATACTTTACGCTGAAGCTTTCTTT
CSVILYAEAFF
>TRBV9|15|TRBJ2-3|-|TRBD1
TGTGCCAGCAGCCCCAGGACAGGGGAAACAGATACGCAGTATTTT
CASSPRTGETDTQYF
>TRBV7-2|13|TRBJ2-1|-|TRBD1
TGTGCCAGCAGCGGACAGGCGGGCAATGAGCAGTTCTTC
CASSGQAGNEQFF
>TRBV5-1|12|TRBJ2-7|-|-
TGCGCCAGCGCAGCGAACTCCTACGAGCAGTACTTC
CASAANSYEQYF
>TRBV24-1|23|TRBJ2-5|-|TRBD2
TGTGCCACCAGTGATTTTCCCAGGCAGGGTGGGTTCGGGAGACTAGCGGGAGTGGAGACCCAGTACTTC
CATSDFPRQGGFGRLAGVETQYF